Listed below are T cell receptor beta chains from one sample, sequenced in a study of cytomegalovirus exposure and HLA in healthy donors. Some clones are missing from TCRdb's copy, which holds only in-frame ones; the method was immunoSEQ multiplex PCR. The sample yields fewer than 400,000 clones, 86% seen once. The sequenced sample consisted of PBMCs. The receptors originated from a woman aged 18 to 35 in good health and CMV-seronegative. The CDR3 runs from the conserved cysteine through the conserved F or W.

J	V	CDR3
TRBJ1-5	TRBV7-2	CASSQRGREPQHF
TRBJ2-2	TRBV2	CASRLTSVGVGELFF
TRBJ1-1	TRBV5-1	CASSKQSMNTEAFF
TRBJ1-5	TRBV2	CASRGTGNQPQHF
TRBJ2-7	TRBV2	CASIAAVGEQYF
TRBJ1-2	TRBV5-6	CASSWNRGQSGYTF
TRBJ2-1	TRBV9	CASSVGLAGVVEQFF
TRBJ2-3	TRBV7-8	CASSSGQGVTDTQYF
TRBJ2-1	TRBV7-9	CASSFTSNEQFF
TRBJ2-1	TRBV6-5	CASSPGLAGDGEQFF
TRBJ2-7	TRBV28	CASNNQGDTYEQYF
TRBJ2-3	TRBV6-5	CASSSLGTDTQYF
TRBJ2-5	TRBV28	CASSFRGGTETQYF
TRBJ1-5	TRBV6-5	CATGAGNQPQHF
TRBJ2-1	TRBV25-1	CASSPALAEQFF
TRBJ2-7	TRBV7-2	CASSLGVHASVYEQYF
TRBJ2-7	TRBV28	CASSLRYEQYF
TRBJ1-2	TRBV2	CARSPPPSNYGYTF
TRBJ2-5	TRBV27	CASSSSSGAGQETQYF
TRBJ1-1	TRBV27	CASSFFATNEAFF
TRBJ1-4	TRBV29-1	CSVAQTNEKLFF
TRBJ1-5	TRBV4-2	CASSQVSDQPQHF
TRBJ2-3	TRBV6-5	CASEASGASTDTQYF
TRBJ2-2	TRBV5-1	CASCGTSGDTGELFF
TRBJ2-7	TRBV4-2	CASSLVGGGAVYEQYF
TRBJ1-5	TRBV11-2	CASSLEGASNQPQHF
TRBJ2-5	TRBV29-1	CSVERTSGSRQETQYF
TRBJ2-2	TRBV9	CASSVRGSYTGELFF
TRBJ2-1	TRBV7-9	CASSFSGSVYNEQFF
TRBJ1-1	TRBV19	CASSRSGQGDWNTEAFF
TRBJ2-1	TRBV10-1	CASRLRPGEQFF
TRBJ1-1	TRBV4-3	CASSLPGTEAFF
TRBJ2-5	TRBV7-7	CASSLGQGIQETQYF
TRBJ2-2	TRBV27	CASSSRRDSHTGELFF
TRBJ2-1	TRBV27	CASSLWAGVSEQFF
TRBJ2-7	TRBV11-2	CASSLLGDEQYF
TRBJ1-2	TRBV29-1	CSVHQLRQGVGYTF